The 23 T cell receptor beta chains presented below share a single source sample, sequenced in a study of T-cell reconstitution after alpha-beta-depleted transplantation in children. The library targeted TCRbeta and was prepared with unique molecular identifiers. MiXCR was run by TCRdb on the PCR reads, yielding one entry per CDR3 protein. The sample comprises approximately 520,000 distinct CDR3 sequences, approximately 10% of which are singletons, and around 15% rests with the top ten. The sequencing used PBMCs, mostly from graft donor cells, collected 180 days after TCRalphabeta/CD19-depleted stem cell transplant. The receptors were sampled from a female patient aged 2-10 years who had a stem cell transplant for aplastic anemia, so the T cells may come from the graft donor.

The chain is built from TRBV5-1 and TRBJ2-2; the match to TRBD2 covers 14 bases. Germline CDR1 SGHRS, CDR2 YFSETQ. The J segment lost 6 bases and the V segment lost 5 bases, leaving 15 bases of the junction unmatched. This CDR3 is 19 amino acids long. The CDR3 DNA reads TGCGCCAGCAGTGCCGGGACTAGCGGGAGCCATTTCCGGGCCGGGGAGCTGTTTTTT. Encoded protein: CASSAGTSGSHFRAGELFF.

The chain employs TRBV29-1 and TRBJ2-7, with 7 positions matching TRBD1. After removal of 5 bases from V and 2 bases from J, the junction contained 12 bases not matched to a gene. The CDR3 length is 15 residues. The germline gives CDR1 SQVTM, CDR2 ANQGSEA. CDR3 loop: CSVYNRDSLPYEQYV. CDR3 in DNA: TGCAGCGTTTACAACCGGGACAGTCTACCCTACGAGCAGTACGTC.

The sample holds one count of this clonotype. The CDR3 ends on some other residue instead of the conserved phenylalanine or tryptophan, so this is likely a read error. The chain recombines TRBV5-6 with TRBJ2-1, with D tentatively TRBD1 (6 bases). V lost 4 bases, J lost 8 bases, and 16 bases lay in between. Germline V gene data show CDR1 as SGHDT and CDR2 as YYEEEE. This CDR3 is 14 amino acids long. DNA for the CDR3: TGTGCCAGCAGCCCCGGTCCAGGGGTTGATGAGCAGTTCTTG. Translating it yields CASSPGPGVDEQFL.

This clonotype showed up just a few times. The chain combines TRBV28 with TRBJ1-4, with D uncertain. Germline V gene data show CDR1 as MDHEN and CDR2 as SYDVKM. Trimming shortened V by 2 bases and J by 6 bases, and 13 bases separated the two germline ends. The CDR3 consists of 15 residues. DNA of the CDR3: TGTGCCAGCAGTTTACCGGCCGAGATAGATGAAAAACTGTTTTTT. It specifies CASSLPAEIDEKLFF. Variable domain in full (rest from reference TRBV28 and TRBJ1-4): DVKVTQSSRYLVKRTGEKVFLECVQDMDHENMFWYRQDPGLGLRLIYFSYDVKMKEKGDIPEGYSVSREKKERFSLILESASTNQTSMYLCASSLPAEIDEKLFFGSGTQLSVL.

As for this clonotype: One junction end does not reproduce the germline sequence, and a read error may be involved. The chain couples TRBV18 to TRBJ1-5, with unresolved D. This CDR3 is built from 12 residues. Germline V gene data show CDR1 as KGHSH and CDR2 as LQKENI. The CDR3 sequence: CASSRPNRPQHF. The CDR3 coding sequence is TGTGCCAGCTCACGACCAAATCGGCCCCAGCATTTT.

This clonotype was counted a few times. The chain carries TRBV4-3 and TRBJ2-2; no reliable D call. Trimming left V 0 bases short and J 6 bases short, with 8 bases between. This CDR3 contains 14 residues. The germline V gene has CDR1 LGHNA and CDR2 YSLEER. CDR3 sequence (DNA): TGCGCCAGCAGCCAAGACCAGTACTCCGGGGAGCTGTTTTTT. This translates into CASSQDQYSGELFF.

This clonotype has a handful of counts. This chain uses TRBV6-5 with TRBJ2-5, with D hard to call. From germline, CDR1 is MNHEY and CDR2 SVGAGI. Trimming left V 5 bases short and J 5 bases short, with 6 bases between. This CDR3 contains 11 residues. This CDR3 reads CASSMGETQYF. CDR3 nucleotide sequence: TGTGCCAGCAGTATGGGGGAGACCCAGTACTTC.

This clonotype has a handful of counts. The chain couples TRBV16 to TRBJ2-1; unclear D gene. V was shortened by 4 bases and J by 6 bases, with 13 bases between the two germline ends. The CDR3 has 14 amino acids. The germline gives CDR1 KGHSY, CDR2 FQNENV. CDR3 DNA sequence: TGTGCCAGCAGCCTGGGTCTTAGGGCCAATGAGCAGTTCTTC. Translating it yields CASSLGLRANEQFF. Variable domain in full (rest from reference TRBV16 and TRBJ2-1): GEEVAQTPKHLVRGEGQKAKLYCAPIKGHSYVFWYQQVLKNEFKFLISFQNENVFDETGMPKERFSAKCLPNSPCSLEIQATKLEDSAVYFCASSLGLRANEQFFGPGTRLTVL.

This clonotype was found a few times. The chain couples TRBV28 to TRBJ2-4; 12 bases align to TRBD2. The CDR3 is 16 residues long. The germline CDR1 and CDR2 sequences are MDHEN and SYDVKM. Losses at the gene ends were 4 bases for V and 6 bases for J; bases not matched to a gene: 7. As DNA, the CDR3 is TGTGCCAGCAGTTCATTGACTAGCGGGAGACCAAACATTCAGTACTTC. As protein: CASSSLTSGRPNIQYF.

This chain connects TRBV9 to TRBJ2-7; 8 bases line up with TRBD2. There are 16 residues in the CDR3. The trim removed 4 bases at V and 6 bases at J, leaving 15 bases unmatched. Germline assignment: CDR1 SGDLS and CDR2 YYNGEE. The CDR3 loop is CASSIRTSSIVSEQYF. The CDR3 DNA is TGTGCCAGCAGCATTAGGACTAGCTCTATCGTCTCCGAGCAGTACTTC. Combining the CDR3 with reference TRBV9 and TRBJ2-7 gives the whole variable domain DSGVTQTPKHLITATGQRVTLRCSPRSGDLSVYWYQQSLDQGLQFLIQYYNGEERAKGNILERFSAQQFPDLHSELNLSSLELGDSALYFCASSIRTSSIVSEQYFGPGTRLTVT.

The gene calls are TRBV12-3 or TRBV12-4 and TRBJ1-4; D might be TRBD1 (5 bases). The CDR3 covers 15 residues. The germline V and J ends were trimmed by 2 bases and 1 base, with 8 bases remaining between them. In nucleotides, the CDR3 is TGTGCCAGCAGTTTATCAGACAGAACTAATGAAAAACTGTTTTTT. Its translation: CASSLSDRTNEKLFF.

V and J are TRBV11-2 and TRBJ2-7; TRBD1 might be the D (6 bases). The CDR3 has 16 residues. CDR1 and CDR2 from the germline V gene are SGHAT and FQNNGV. CDR3 residues: CAGSSAPRDISYEQYV. In DNA, the CDR3 is TGTGCCGGCAGCTCGGCCCCCCGGGACATCTCCTACGAGCAGTACGTC.

This chain uses TRBV18 with TRBJ1-1; D is possibly TRBD1 (5 bases). CDR1 and CDR2 from the germline V gene are KGHSH and LQKENI. There are 13 residues in the CDR3. V shed 2 bases and J shed 6 bases, with 10 bases lying between them. CDR3 nucleotides: TGTGCCAGCTCACCAATCGGGGCGCCTGAAGCTTTCTTT. Translating it yields CASSPIGAPEAFF. The whole variable domain, filled in from reference TRBV18 and TRBJ1-1, reads NAGVMQNPRHLVRRRGQEARLRCSPMKGHSHVYWYRQLPEEGLKFMVYLQKENIIDESGMPKERFSAEFPKEGPSILRIQQVVRGDSAAYFCASSPIGAPEAFFGQGTRLTVV.

The chain carries TRBV28 and TRBJ2-1; D remains ambiguous. Germline V gene data show CDR1 as MDHEN and CDR2 as SYDVKM. V dropped 8 bases and J dropped 4 bases, with 6 bases sitting between them. This CDR3 contains 11 residues. DNA of the CDR3: TGTGCCAGCTTTCGTTACAATGAGCAGTTCTTC. Translating it yields CASFRYNEQFF.

There are a few counts of this clonotype. The V call is TRBV27, the J call TRBJ2-3; 11 nucleotides align to TRBD2. Germline CDR1 MNHEY, CDR2 SMNVEV (reference sequence). There are 18 residues in the CDR3. V shed 5 bases, J shed 5 bases, and the junction held 15 bases outside the gene matches. Here the CDR3 DNA reads TGTGCCAGCAGTCAGTCAATCATGTATAGCGGGAGGGGAGATACGCAGTATTTT. It encodes CASSQSIMYSGRGDTQYF.

There are a few counts of this clonotype. V gene TRBV20-1 combines with J gene TRBJ2-3; 7 nucleotides line up with TRBD1. The V gene's germline CDR1 is DFQATT and CDR2 SNEGSKA (reference sequence). V shed 3 bases, J shed 6 bases, and the junction held 9 bases outside the gene matches. CDR3 length: 14 residues. CDR3 sequence reads: CSASSTRGLDTQYF. The DNA for the CDR3 is TGCAGTGCTAGTAGTACTAGGGGGCTCGATACGCAGTATTTT.

This clonotype was recorded many times. The V and J genes are TRBV6-1 and TRBJ1-5; 9 bases align to TRBD1. The CDR3 totals 18 residues. CDR1 MNHNS and CDR2 SASEGT come from the germline V gene. The V gene end was trimmed by 5 bases and the J gene end by 0 bases; junction bases not matched to a gene: 11. The CDR3 DNA reads TGTGCCAGCAGTCGACCGGGACAGGGATCCCTTAGCAATCAGCCCCAGCATTTT. Translation gives CASSRPGQGSLSNQPQHF.

This clonotype was counted only a few times. The genes are TRBV7-8 and TRBJ1-2; 7 positions agree with TRBD1. V dropped 3 bases and J dropped 8; count of bases not matched to a gene: 6. CDR3 length equals 13 residues. Looked up from germline, CDR1 is SGHVS and CDR2 is FQNEAQ. The CDR3 spells CASSFDRVQGYTF. DNA of the CDR3: TGTGCCAGCAGCTTTGACAGGGTCCAGGGCTACACCTTC.

This chain connects TRBV29-1 to TRBJ2-1; D is uncertain. Deletions cut 7 bases from V and 9 bases from J, with 16 bases between. The CDR3 has 12 residues. CDR1 is SQVTM, CDR2 ANQGSEA, per germline. CDR3 residues: CSDKPGLGEQFF. The CDR3 coding sequence is TGCAGCGACAAACCCGGGTTGGGTGAGCAGTTCTTC.

This clonotype was seen a few times. The chain links TRBV7-8 to TRBJ2-7; the D gene is possibly TRBD1 (5 bases). This CDR3 region has 15 residues. CDR1 and CDR2 from the germline V gene are SGHVS and FQNEAQ. Trimming left V 1 base short and J 0 bases short, with 10 bases between. CDR3 amino acids: CASSLETGGSYEQYF. The DNA for the CDR3 is TGTGCCAGCAGCTTAGAAACAGGCGGCTCCTACGAGCAGTACTTC.

There are a few counts of this clonotype. This sequence joins TRBV24-1 and TRBJ2-3; possibly TRBD2 for D (5 bases). The CDR3 is 12 amino acids. V was pared by 1 base and J by 9 bases, with 7 bases between. Germline CDR1 KGHDR, CDR2 SFDVKD. The DNA for the CDR3 is TGTGCCACCAGTGATTTCCTAGCAACGCAGTATTTT. Its protein product is CATSDFLATQYF.

The V gene is TRBV7-6, the J gene TRBJ2-1; 10 bases are a match to TRBD2. CDR3 size: 17 residues. The junction had 7 bases not matched to a gene; V was cut back by 1 base and J by 4 bases. Germline V gene data show CDR1 as SGHVS and CDR2 as FNYEAQ. CDR3 in DNA: TGTGCCAGCAGCTTAGTAAGGGGACTAGCGATTTACAATGAGCAGTTCTTC. It translates to CASSLVRGLAIYNEQFF.

The chain uses TRBV28 and TRBJ2-6; 11 bases align to TRBD1. CDR3 length: 17 amino acids. Per germline, CDR1 MDHEN and CDR2 SYDVKM. V shed 4 bases and J 2 bases; nucleotides not matched to a gene: 4. CDR3 DNA: TGTGCCAGCAGTTCTGGACAGGGGGCGCCTGGGGCCAACGTCCTGACTTTC. The encoded protein is CASSSGQGAPGANVLTF.